This TCR beta chain is from a study of blood T cell repertoires in COVID-19. Study-wide context: T cells, B-cell-depleted T cells, or PBMCs supplied cDNA or gDNA.

The J segment lost 3 bases and the V segment lost 5 bases, leaving 4 bases of the junction unmatched. Germline V CDR1 and CDR2: LNHDA, SQIVND (reference sequence). This CDR3 has 14 amino acids. Authors' analysis steps: The assay estimated nucleated cells by amplifying reference gene primers. Assay: immunoSEQ multiplex PCR; the TCRdb copy retains only in-frame clones and omits some. V and J calls and clone size are copied from that table; D and trimming were computed from the DNA. The data contain more than 300,000 clones, more than 70% of them singletons. Source material: peripheral blood. V is TRBV19 and J is TRBJ1-1; TRBD1 aligns across 9 bases. The TCR was taken from a woman aged 25-40 years with COVID-19, enrolled during active disease. CDR3: CASSHRGRDTEAFF. In DNA, the CDR3 is TGTGCCAGTAGTCACAGGGGGCGCGACACTGAAGCTTTCTTT.